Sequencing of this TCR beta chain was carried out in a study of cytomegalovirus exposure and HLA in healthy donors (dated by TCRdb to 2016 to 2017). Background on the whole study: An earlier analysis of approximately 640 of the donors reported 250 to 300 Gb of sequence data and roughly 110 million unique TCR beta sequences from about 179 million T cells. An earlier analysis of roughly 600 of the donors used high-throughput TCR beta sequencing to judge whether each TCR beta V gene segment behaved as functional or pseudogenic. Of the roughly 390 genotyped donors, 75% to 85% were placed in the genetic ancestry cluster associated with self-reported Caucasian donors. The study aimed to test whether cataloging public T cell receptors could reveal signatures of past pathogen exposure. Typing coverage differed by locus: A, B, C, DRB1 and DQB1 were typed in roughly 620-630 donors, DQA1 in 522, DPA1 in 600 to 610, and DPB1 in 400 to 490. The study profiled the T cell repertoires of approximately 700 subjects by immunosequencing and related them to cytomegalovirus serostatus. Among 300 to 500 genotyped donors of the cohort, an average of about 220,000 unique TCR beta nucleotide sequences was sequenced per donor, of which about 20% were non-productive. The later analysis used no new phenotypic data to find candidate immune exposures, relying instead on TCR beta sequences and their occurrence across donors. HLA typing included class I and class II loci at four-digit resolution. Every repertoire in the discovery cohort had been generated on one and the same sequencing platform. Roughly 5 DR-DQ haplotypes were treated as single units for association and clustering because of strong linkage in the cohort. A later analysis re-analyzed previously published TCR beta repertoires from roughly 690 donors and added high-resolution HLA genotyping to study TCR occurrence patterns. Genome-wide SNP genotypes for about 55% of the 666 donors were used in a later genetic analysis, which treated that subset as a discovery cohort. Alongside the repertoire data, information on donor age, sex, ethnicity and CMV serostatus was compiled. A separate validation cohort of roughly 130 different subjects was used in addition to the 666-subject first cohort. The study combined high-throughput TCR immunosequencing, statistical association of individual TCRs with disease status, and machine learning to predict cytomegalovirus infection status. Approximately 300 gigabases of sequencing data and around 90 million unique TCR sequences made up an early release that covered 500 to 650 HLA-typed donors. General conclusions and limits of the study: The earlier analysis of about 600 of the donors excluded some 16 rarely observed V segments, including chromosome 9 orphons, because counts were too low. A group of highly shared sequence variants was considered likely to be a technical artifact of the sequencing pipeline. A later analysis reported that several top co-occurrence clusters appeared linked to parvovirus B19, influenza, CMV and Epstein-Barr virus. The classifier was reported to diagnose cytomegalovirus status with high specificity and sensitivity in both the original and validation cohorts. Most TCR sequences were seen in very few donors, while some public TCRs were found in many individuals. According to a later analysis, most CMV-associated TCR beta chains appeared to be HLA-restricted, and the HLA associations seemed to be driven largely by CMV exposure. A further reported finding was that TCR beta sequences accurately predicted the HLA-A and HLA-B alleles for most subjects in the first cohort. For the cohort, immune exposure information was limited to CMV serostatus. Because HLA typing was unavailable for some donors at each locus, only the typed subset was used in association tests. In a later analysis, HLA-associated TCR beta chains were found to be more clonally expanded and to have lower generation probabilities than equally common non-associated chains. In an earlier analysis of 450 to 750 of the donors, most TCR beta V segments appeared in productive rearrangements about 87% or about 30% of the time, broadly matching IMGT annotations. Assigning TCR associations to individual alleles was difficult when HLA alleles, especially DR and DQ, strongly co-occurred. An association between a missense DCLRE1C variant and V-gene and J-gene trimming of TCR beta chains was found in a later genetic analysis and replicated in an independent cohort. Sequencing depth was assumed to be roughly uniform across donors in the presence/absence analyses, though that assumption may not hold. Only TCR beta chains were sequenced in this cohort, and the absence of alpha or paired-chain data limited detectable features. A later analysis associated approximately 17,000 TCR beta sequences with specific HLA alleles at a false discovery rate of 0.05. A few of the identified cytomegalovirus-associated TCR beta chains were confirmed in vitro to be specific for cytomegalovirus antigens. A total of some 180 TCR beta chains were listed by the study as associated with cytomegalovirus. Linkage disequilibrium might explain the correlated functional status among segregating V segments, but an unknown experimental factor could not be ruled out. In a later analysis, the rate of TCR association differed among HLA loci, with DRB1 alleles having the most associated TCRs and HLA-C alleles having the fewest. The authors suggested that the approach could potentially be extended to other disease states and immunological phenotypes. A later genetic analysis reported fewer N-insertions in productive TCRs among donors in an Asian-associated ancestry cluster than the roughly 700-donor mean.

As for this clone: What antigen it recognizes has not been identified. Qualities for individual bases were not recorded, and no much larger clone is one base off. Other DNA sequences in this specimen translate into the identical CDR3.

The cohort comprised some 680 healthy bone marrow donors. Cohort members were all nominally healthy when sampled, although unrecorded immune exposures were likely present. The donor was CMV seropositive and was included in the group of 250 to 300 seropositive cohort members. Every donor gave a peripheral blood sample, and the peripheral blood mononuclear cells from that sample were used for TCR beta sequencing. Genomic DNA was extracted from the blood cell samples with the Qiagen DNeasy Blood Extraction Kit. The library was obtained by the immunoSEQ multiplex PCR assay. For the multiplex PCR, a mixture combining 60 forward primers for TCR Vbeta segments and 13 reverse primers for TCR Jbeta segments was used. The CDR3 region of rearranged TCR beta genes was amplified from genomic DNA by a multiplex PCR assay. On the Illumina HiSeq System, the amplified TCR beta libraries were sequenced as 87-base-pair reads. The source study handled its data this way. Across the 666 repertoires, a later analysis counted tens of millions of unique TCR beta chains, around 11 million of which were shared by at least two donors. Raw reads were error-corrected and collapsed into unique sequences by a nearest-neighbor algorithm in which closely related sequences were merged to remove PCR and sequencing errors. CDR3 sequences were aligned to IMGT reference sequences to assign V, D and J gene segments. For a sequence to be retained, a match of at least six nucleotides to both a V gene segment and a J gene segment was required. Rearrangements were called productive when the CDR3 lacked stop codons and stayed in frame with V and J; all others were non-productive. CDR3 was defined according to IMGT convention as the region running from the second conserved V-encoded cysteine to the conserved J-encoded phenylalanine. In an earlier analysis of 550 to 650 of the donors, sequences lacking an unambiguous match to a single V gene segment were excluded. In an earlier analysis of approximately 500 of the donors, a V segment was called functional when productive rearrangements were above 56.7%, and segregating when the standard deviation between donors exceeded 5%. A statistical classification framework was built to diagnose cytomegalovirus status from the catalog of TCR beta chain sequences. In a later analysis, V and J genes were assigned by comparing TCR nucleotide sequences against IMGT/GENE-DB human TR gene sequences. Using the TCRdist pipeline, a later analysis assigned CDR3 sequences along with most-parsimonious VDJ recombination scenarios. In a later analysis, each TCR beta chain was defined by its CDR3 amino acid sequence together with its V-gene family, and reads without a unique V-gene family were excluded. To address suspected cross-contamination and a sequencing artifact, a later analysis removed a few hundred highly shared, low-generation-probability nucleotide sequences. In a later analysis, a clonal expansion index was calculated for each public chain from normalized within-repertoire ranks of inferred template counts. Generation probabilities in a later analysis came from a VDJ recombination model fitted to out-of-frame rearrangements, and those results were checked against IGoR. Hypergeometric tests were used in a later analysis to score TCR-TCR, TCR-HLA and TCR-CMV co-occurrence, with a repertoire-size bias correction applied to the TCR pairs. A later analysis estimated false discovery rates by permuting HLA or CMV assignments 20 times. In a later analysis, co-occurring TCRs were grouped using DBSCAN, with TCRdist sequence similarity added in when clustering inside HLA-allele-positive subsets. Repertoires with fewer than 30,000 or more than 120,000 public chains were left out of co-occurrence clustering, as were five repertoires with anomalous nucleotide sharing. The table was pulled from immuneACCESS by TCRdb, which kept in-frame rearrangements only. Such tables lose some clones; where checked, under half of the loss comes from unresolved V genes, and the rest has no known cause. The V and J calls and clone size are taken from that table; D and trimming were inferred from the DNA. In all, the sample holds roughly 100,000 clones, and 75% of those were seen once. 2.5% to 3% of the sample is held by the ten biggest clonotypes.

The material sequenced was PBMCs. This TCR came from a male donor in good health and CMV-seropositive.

The CDR3 reads as follows: CASSNSYEQYF. The nucleotide sequence is given as TGTGCCAGCAGTAACAGCTACGAGCAGTACTTC. Rearrangement joined TRBV6-5 to TRBJ2-7, with the D gene not confidently named. Sequences MNHEY (CDR1) and SVGAGI (CDR2) are obtained from the germline V gene. V is shortened by 5 bases, J by 3 bases, and the region joining them spans 5 bases. The CDR3, cysteine through phenylalanine, is 11 amino acids long. Only the CDR3 DNA is retained, 33 bases long and in frame from the first base.